These 30 T cell receptor beta chains originate from one sample sequenced in a study of cytomegalovirus exposure and HLA in healthy donors. 13 Jbeta primers and 60 Vbeta primers were used for the PCR. Sequencing used immunoSEQ multiplex PCR; TCRdb keeps in-frame clones, though not all of them. The sample holds 100,000 or so clones, 70% to 80% seen once. Sequencing used PBMCs. The receptors were gathered from a female donor in good health and CMV-seropositive.

This chain links TRBV7-9 with TRBJ2-7; D is undetermined. This CDR3 is 14 amino acids long. V was clipped by 3 bases and J by 3 bases, with 12 bases between them. The germline V gene encodes CDR1 SEHNR and CDR2 FQNEAQ (reference sequence). Here the CDR3 DNA reads TGTGCCAGCAGCTTCCTGGGCAGTATCTACGAGCAGTACTTC. Translation: CASSFLGSIYEQYF.

The chain has TRBV11-2 and TRBJ2-7; D ambiguous. This CDR3 has 14 residues. V was pared by 1 base and J by 2 bases, with 9 bases between. Germline CDR1 SGHAT, CDR2 FQNNGV. CDR3 bases: TGTGCCAGCAGCTTAGGGTCCGGTACCTACGAGCAGTACTTC. This sequence encodes CASSLGSGTYEQYF.

The V call is TRBV11-3, the J call TRBJ2-2; 10 bases fit TRBD2. Trimming cost V 1 base and J 6 bases; bases outside gene matches: 8. Germline CDR1 reads SGHNT; CDR2 reads YENEEA. There are 17 residues in the CDR3. Here the CDR3 DNA reads TGTGCCAGCAGCTTAGTACTAGCGGGAAACGCTGCCGGGGAGCTGTTTTTT. Protein sequence: CASSLVLAGNAAGELFF.

The chain is built from TRBV27 and TRBJ2-1; 10 positions match TRBD2. The length of the CDR3 is 17 residues. Germline values: CDR1 MNHEY, CDR2 SMNVEV (reference sequence). The V and J ends lost 1 base and 8 bases, in that order; junction bases with no gene match: 11. The CDR3 DNA reads TGTGCCAGCAGTTTATTTGCTAGCGGGAGACCTCTCGATGAGCAGTTCTTC. It is translated as CASSLFASGRPLDEQFF.

As regards this clone: Compared with germline, one end of the junction differs, possibly owing to a read error. J is TRBJ2-1 and V is TRBV7-9; a weak D match, TRBD2 (6 bases). Germline V gives CDR1 SEHNR, CDR2 FQNEAQ (reference sequence). The CDR3 contains 15 residues. The CDR3 region is CSSTPPQGGLNEQFF. The CDR3 bases are TGTTCCAGCACCCCGCCGCAGGGAGGTCTCAATGAGCAGTTCTTC.

The gene calls are TRBV2 and TRBJ2-1; no firm D call. V lost 8 bases and J 9 bases, leaving 11 bases between the germline ends. The CDR3 is 11 residues long. Germline values: CDR1 SNHLY, CDR2 FYNNEI. CDR3 bases: TGTGCCAGCCGAGGATTTGGTGAGCAGTTCTTC. Protein sequence: CASRGFGEQFF.

The CDR3 DNA reads as TGTGCCAGCAGCTTAACTTGGCGGGGCAAGCACGGGGGGACCCAGTACTTC. Amino acids: CASSLTWRGKHGGTQYF. The J gene is TRBJ2-5, the V gene TRBV7-8; a possible D gene is TRBD2 (6 bases). Germline lookup yields CDR1 SGHVS and CDR2 FQNEAQ. This CDR3 is 17 amino acids long. V lost 2 bases, J lost 7 bases, and 23 bases lay in between.

CDR3 sequence (DNA): TGTGCCTGGACCTTAGCGGATGAGCAGTTCTTC. As protein: CAWTLADEQFF. The chain couples TRBV30 to TRBJ2-1; perhaps TRBD2 as D (6 bases). The length of the CDR3 is 11 residues. Germline V gene lookup returns CDR1 GTSNPN and CDR2 SVGIG (reference sequence). The V gene lost 4 bases and the J gene lost 8 bases, with 9 bases spanning the gap.

V gene TRBV6-5 combines with J gene TRBJ2-4; 10 bases are a match to TRBD2. The V gene end was trimmed by 6 bases and the J gene end by 12 bases; junction bases not matched to a gene: 14. Germline-derived CDR1 and CDR2 are MNHEY and SVGAGI. The CDR3 extends over 15 amino acids. DNA for the CDR3: TGTGCCAGCAGCCGAGCGGGGGGGCCGGCTGACAGTCAGTACTTC. Translating gives CASSRAGGPADSQYF.

This rearrangement joins TRBV19 to TRBJ2-1; TRBD2 matches at 10 bases. Germline CDR1 reads LNHDA; CDR2 reads SQIVND (reference sequence). Unmatched junction bases numbered 5, after V lost 6 bases and J lost 3 bases. This CDR3 comprises 15 residues. This CDR3 reads CASSRTSGIYNEQFF. As DNA, the CDR3 is TGTGCCAGTAGCAGGACTAGCGGAATCTACAATGAGCAGTTCTTC.

This rearrangement joins TRBV21-1 to TRBJ2-2; the D call of TRBD2 is as the table states it, not checked on the DNA. TRBV21-1 is termed a pseudogene. The CDR3 loop spans 19 amino acids. CDR3 nucleotide sequence: TGTGCCAGCAGCAAAGCGCTTGGAGCTTCCCGACCCTATGACCGGGAGCTGTTTTTT. It yields the protein CASSKALGASRPYDRELFF.

The V gene is TRBV7-2, the J gene TRBJ2-1, with 10 bases matching TRBD2. V gave up 1 base and J gave up 4 bases; unmatched junction bases: 4. Germline V gives CDR1 SGHTA, CDR2 FQGNSA. The CDR3 totals 16 residues. The CDR3 nucleotides read TGTGCCAGCAGCTTAGATCCTAGCGGGGGATACAATGAGCAGTTCTTC. It specifies CASSLDPSGGYNEQFF.

V usage is TRBV19 and J usage is TRBJ2-3; D ambiguous. The V and J ends lost 2 bases and 3 bases respectively, with 6 bases between them. Germline V CDR1 and CDR2: LNHDA, SQIVND (reference sequence). This CDR3 comprises 13 residues. The CDR3: CASSILTTDTQYF. As DNA, the CDR3 is TGTGCCAGTAGTATATTGACTACAGATACGCAGTATTTT.

The chain carries TRBV27 and TRBJ1-2; no reliable D call. The V gene lost 2 bases and the J gene lost 2 bases, with 6 bases spanning the gap. Germline CDR1 MNHEY, CDR2 SMNVEV (reference sequence). CDR3 length: 13 residues. The CDR3 region is CASSLNENYGYTF. DNA for the CDR3: TGTGCCAGCAGTTTAAATGAGAACTATGGCTACACCTTC.

This clone has a handful of counts. The chain joins TRBV9 to TRBJ2-7; 9 bases line up with TRBD1. The germline V gene has CDR1 SGDLS and CDR2 YYNGEE. After removal of 3 bases from V and 6 bases from J, the junction contained 7 bases not matched to a gene. The CDR3 sequence is 14 residues long. The CDR3 DNA follows: TGTGCCAGCAGCGGGCCGGGACAGGGTAGCGAGCAGTACTTC. It translates to CASSGPGQGSEQYF.

This clone has just a few counts. V gene TRBV5-1 combines with J gene TRBJ1-6, with D perhaps matching TRBD1 (5 bases). The germline gives CDR1 SGHRS, CDR2 YFSETQ. V lost 0 bases to trimming and J lost 7 bases, with 8 bases between them. The CDR3 covers 14 residues. Here the CDR3 DNA reads TGCGCCAGCAGCTTGGTTGGACACAATTCACCCCTCCACTTT. Its translation is CASSLVGHNSPLHF.

The J gene is TRBJ2-2, the V gene TRBV5-8; 8 positions agree with TRBD2. This CDR3 contains 16 residues. V lost 4 bases to trimming and J lost 3 bases; unmatched junction nucleotides: 8. Germline CDR1 reads SGHTS; CDR2 reads YDEGEE. CDR3 bases: TGTGCCAGCAGCCCTTATGTGCGGGGGGACACCGGGGAGCTGTTTTTT. Translation gives CASSPYVRGDTGELFF.

The chain couples TRBV5-1 to TRBJ2-5; TRBD2 aligns across 14 bases. CDR1 is SGHRS and CDR2 is YFSETQ in the germline V gene. This CDR3 has 15 residues. Trimming at V came to 0 bases and at J to 6 bases, leaving 1 base not matched to a gene. CDR3 residues: CASSLGLAGGKTQYF. DNA of the CDR3: TGCGCCAGCAGCTTGGGACTAGCGGGGGGGAAGACCCAGTACTTC.

This chain uses TRBV7-6 with TRBJ2-7; tentatively, D is TRBD2 (6 bases). The CDR3 sequence is 17 residues long. Germline V lookup: CDR1 SGHVS, CDR2 FNYEAQ. Between the trimmed V and J ends, which lost 1 base and 7 bases, there was a span of 23 bases. CDR3 in DNA: TGTGCCAGCAGCTTAGGAGTTGGGGGGAGGTCTGTCGAAGAGCAGTACTTC. It codes for CASSLGVGGRSVEEQYF.

The chain links TRBV29-1 to TRBJ2-6; TRBD1 agrees at 8 bases. There are 16 residues in the CDR3. V dropped 6 bases and J dropped 0; count of bases not matched to a gene: 7. Germline CDR1 is SQVTM and CDR2 is ANQGSEA. CDR3 residues: CSVTQGESSGANVLTF. The CDR3, as DNA: TGCAGCGTCACACAGGGGGAGAGCTCTGGGGCCAACGTCCTGACTTTC.

The chain links TRBV10-2 to TRBJ2-2; 10 bases line up with TRBD1. Germline V lookup: CDR1 WSHSY, CDR2 SAAADI. The trim removed 5 bases at V and 1 base at J, leaving 7 bases unmatched. CDR3 length equals 17 residues. CDR3: CASSPDRGRMNTGELFF. For the CDR3, the DNA is TGCGCCAGCAGTCCCGACAGGGGGCGAATGAACACCGGGGAGCTGTTTTTT.

The rearrangement joins TRBV19 to TRBJ1-5; unclear D gene. V lost 7 bases to trimming and J lost 4 bases, with 11 bases between them. The CDR3 has 13 residues. CDR1 LNHDA and CDR2 SQIVND come from the germline V gene (reference sequence). The CDR3 nucleotides read TGTGCCAGTAATGTCGCACTAAATCAGCCCCAGCATTTT. It codes for CASNVALNQPQHF.

Of note for this clone: One end of the junction is discordant with germline, which a read error may explain. This chain connects TRBV7-9 to TRBJ2-5, with D possibly TRBD2 on 7 matching bases. This CDR3 comprises 17 residues. CDR1 and CDR2 (germline): SEHNR, FQNEAQ (reference sequence). CDR3 DNA: TGTTCCAGCAGCTCGAGGGGGGCGCAGAGCGGGGAAGAGACCCAGTACTTC. It encodes CSSSSRGAQSGEETQYF. Full variable domain (rest looked up from reference TRBV7-9 and TRBJ2-5): DTGVSQNPRHKITKRGQNVTFRCDPISEHNRLYWYRQTLGQGPEFLTYFQNEAQLEKSRLLSDRFSAERPKGSFSTLEIQRTEQGDSAMYLCSSSSRGAQSGEETQYFGPGTRLLVL.

This chain links TRBV5-6 with TRBJ1-2; TRBD1 matches 8 bases. The CDR3 totals 14 residues. V lost 5 bases and J lost 0; bases outside the gene matches: 3. The germline gives CDR1 SGHDT, CDR2 YYEEEE. CDR3 coding DNA: TGTGCCAGCAGACCGACAGGGGCTAACTATGGCTACACCTTC. Its translation: CASRPTGANYGYTF.

This chain connects TRBV10-1 to TRBJ1-3; D gene ambiguous. Trimming took off 2 bases at V and 0 bases at J, with 11 bases between the two ends. Germline V CDR1 and CDR2: WNHNN, SYGVQD (reference sequence). CDR3 length: 16 amino acids. The CDR3 loop is CASSEESSGSGNTIYF. CDR3 DNA sequence: TGCGCCAGCAGTGAGGAGTCCAGCGGCTCTGGAAACACCATATATTTT.

This clone came up a few times. In DNA, the CDR3 is TGCGGGGCGGGGGGGCCTGGTGAGCAGTTCTTC. Translation gives CGAGGPGEQFF. The chain combines TRBV20-1 with TRBJ2-1; 9 positions match TRBD2. The V gene's germline CDR1 is DFQATT and CDR2 SNEGSKA (reference sequence). This CDR3 is built from 11 residues.

The V gene is TRBV29-1, the J gene TRBJ2-3, with 13 bases aligning to TRBD2. Germline lookup yields CDR1 SQVTM and CDR2 ANQGSEA. The CDR3 length is 16 residues. With 3 bases clipped from V and 0 bases from J, the junction kept 3 bases outside the gene matches. The CDR3 loop is CSVEPGLAGSTDTQYF. As DNA, the CDR3 is TGCAGCGTTGAGCCGGGACTAGCGGGGAGCACAGATACGCAGTATTTT.

The CDR3 region is CASNPRGGSPGELFF. The DNA of the CDR3 is TGTGCCAGCAACCCTAGGGGCGGGAGTCCCGGGGAGCTGTTTTTT. This chain links TRBV6-1 with TRBJ2-2; 7 positions match TRBD2. CDR1 MNHNS and CDR2 SASEGT come from the germline V gene. The CDR3 length is 15 residues. Trimming cost V 7 bases and J 6 bases; bases outside gene matches: 11.

This clone was detected a few times. Sequence at one end of the junction differs from germline and may be a read error. The chain has TRBV19 and TRBJ2-6, with a tentative D call TRBD1 (5 bases). Per germline, CDR1 LNHDA and CDR2 SQIVND (reference sequence). CDR3 length: 13 amino acids. In DNA, the CDR3 is TGTGCCAGTAGTGGCTCTGGGGCCAACGGCCTGACTTTC. Translated, it gives CASSGSGANGLTF.

The chain has TRBV5-1 and TRBJ2-7; 8 nucleotides match TRBD2. With 5 bases clipped from V and 3 bases from J, the junction kept 10 bases outside the gene matches. The length of the CDR3 is 15 residues. Germline V gene data show CDR1 as SGHRS and CDR2 as YFSETQ. The CDR3 region is CASRGGGAGGYEQYF. The CDR3 bases are TGCGCCAGCAGGGGGGGTGGGGCGGGAGGCTACGAGCAGTACTTC. The full variable domain, in which reference TRBV5-1 and TRBJ2-7 provide the parts outside the CDR3, is KAGVTQTPRYLIKTRGQQVTLSCSPISGHRSVSWYQQTPGQGLQFLFEYFSETQRNKGNFPGRFSGRQFSNSRSEMNVSTLELGDSALYLCASRGGGAGGYEQYFGPGTRLTVT.